The 8 T cell receptor beta chains listed next were all sequenced from one sample in a study of blood T cell repertoires in COVID-19. Sequencing used immunoSEQ multiplex PCR; TCRdb keeps in-frame clones, though not all of them. This table holds 300,000 to 400,000 clones, 85% to 95% found once. The sample taken for sequencing was PBMCs or T cells enriched from blood (not recorded which). These receptors originate from a woman aged 25-40 years who had been exposed to COVID-19.

The chain is built from TRBV7-9 and TRBJ2-5; 7 bases align to TRBD1. The J segment lost 14 bases and the V segment lost 6 bases, leaving 9 bases of the junction unmatched. The CDR3 extends over 11 amino acids. CDR1 and CDR2 from the germline V gene are SEHNR and FQNEAQ (reference sequence). Here the CDR3 reads CASSAGQGDYF. The DNA for the CDR3 is TGTGCCAGCAGTGCCGGGCAGGGGGACTACTTC.

The CDR3 protein is CASSARPFQGTNEKLFF. The CDR3 region has the DNA TGTGCCAGCAGCGCGAGACCCTTCCAGGGCACTAATGAAAAACTGTTTTTT. The chain combines TRBV9 with TRBJ1-4; possibly TRBD1 for D (5 bases). The V end lost 3 bases, the J end lost 2 bases, and 17 bases lay between the germline ends. The V gene's germline CDR1 is SGDLS and CDR2 YYNGEE. This CDR3 region has 17 residues.

The rearrangement uses TRBV6-1 and TRBJ1-5; TRBD1 agrees at 7 bases. The ends lost 1 base at V and 16 bases at J; junction bases unmatched: 7. CDR1 is MNHNS and CDR2 is SASEGT in the germline V gene. The CDR3 has 12 residues. The CDR3: CASSEGTGVEHF. DNA for the CDR3: TGTGCCAGCAGTGAAGGTACAGGGGTGGAACATTTT.

This chain connects TRBV7-2 to TRBJ2-3; 11 nucleotides align to TRBD2. The V gene's germline CDR1 is SGHTA and CDR2 FQGNSA. The J segment lost 5 bases and the V segment lost 3 bases, leaving 10 bases of the junction unmatched. The CDR3 consists of 17 residues. CDR3 in amino acids: CASSLDRLAGGRDTQYF. CDR3 nucleotide sequence: TGTGCCAGCAGCTTGGACCGCTTAGCGGGGGGGCGAGATACGCAGTATTTT.

This clone appeared a single time. The DNA of the CDR3 is TGTGCCAGCAGTTTCCGGGACAGGGGCCGGGGCTACACCTTC. It yields the protein CASSFRDRGRGYTF. The rearrangement links TRBV27 to TRBJ1-2, with 10 bases identical to TRBD1. Looked up from germline, CDR1 is MNHEY and CDR2 is SMNVEV (reference sequence). CDR3 length: 14 residues. Trimming cost V 3 bases and J 8 bases; bases outside gene matches: 6.

The rearrangement uses TRBV3-1 (or the pseudogene TRBV3-2) and TRBJ2-3, with 8 bases matching TRBD1. Germline trimming cut 4 bases from V and 4 bases from J; bases unmatched to any gene: 7. This CDR3 is 15 amino acids long. Germline CDR1 is LGHDT and CDR2 is YNNKEL (reference sequence). The CDR3 DNA follows: TGTGCCAGCAGCCCGGGACAGGAAAGGGCAGATACGCAGTATTTT. Translation: CASSPGQERADTQYF.

The V call is TRBV7-9, the J call TRBJ1-1; tentatively, D is TRBD1 (6 bases). The CDR3 has 16 amino acids. Trimming removed 1 base at V and 6 bases at J, with 18 bases between. The germline V gene has CDR1 SEHNR and CDR2 FQNEAQ (reference sequence). CDR3 in DNA: TGTGCCAGCAGCTTAGAAGTCAGGGGTCCCTCGTCTGAAGCTTTCTTT. Protein product: CASSLEVRGPSSEAFF.

This chain joins TRBV5-1 and TRBJ1-5; D might be TRBD1 (6 bases). Germline V CDR1 and CDR2: SGHRS, YFSETQ. With 4 bases removed from V and 8 bases from J, the gap between germline ends came to 13 bases. CDR3 length: 13 residues. The CDR3 region is CASSVQGREPQHF. The CDR3 nucleotides read TGCGCCAGCAGCGTTCAGGGGAGGGAGCCCCAGCATTTT.